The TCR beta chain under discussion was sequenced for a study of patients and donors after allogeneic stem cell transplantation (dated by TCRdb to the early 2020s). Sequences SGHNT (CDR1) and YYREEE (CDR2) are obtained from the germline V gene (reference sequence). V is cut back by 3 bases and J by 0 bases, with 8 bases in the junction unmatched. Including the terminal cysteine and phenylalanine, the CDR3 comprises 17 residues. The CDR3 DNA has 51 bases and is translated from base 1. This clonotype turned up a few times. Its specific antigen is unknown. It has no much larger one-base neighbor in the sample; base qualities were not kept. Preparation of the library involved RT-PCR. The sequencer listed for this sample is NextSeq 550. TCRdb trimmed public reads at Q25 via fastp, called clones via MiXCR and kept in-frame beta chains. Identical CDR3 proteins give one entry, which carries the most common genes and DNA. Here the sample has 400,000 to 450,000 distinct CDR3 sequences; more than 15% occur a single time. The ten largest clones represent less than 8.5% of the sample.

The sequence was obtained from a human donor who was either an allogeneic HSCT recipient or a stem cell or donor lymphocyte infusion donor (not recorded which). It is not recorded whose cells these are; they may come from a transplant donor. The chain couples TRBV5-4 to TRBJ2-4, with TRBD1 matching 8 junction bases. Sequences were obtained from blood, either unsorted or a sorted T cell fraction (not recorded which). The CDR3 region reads CASSSPQGGRAKNIQYF. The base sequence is TGTGCCAGCAGCTCTCCACAGGGGGGTAGAGCCAAAAACATTCAGTACTTC. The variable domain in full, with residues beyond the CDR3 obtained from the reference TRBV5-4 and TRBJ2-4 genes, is ETGVTQSPTHLIKTRGQQVTLRCSSQSGHNTVSWYQQALGQGPQFIFQYYREEENGRGNFPPRFSGLQFPNYSSELNVNALELDDSALYLCASSSPQGGRAKNIQYFGAGTRLSVL.